This TCR beta chain was sequenced for a study of technical replicates of blood from several donors. Generated by immunoSEQ multiplex PCR, the TCRdb table keeps only in-frame clones and is missing some. The sample has approximately 70,000 clones, about 94% seen once. The specimen sequenced was T cells isolated from PBMCs. This receptor was identified in a human donor in good health.

CDR3 nucleotide sequence: TGTGCCAGCAGCGTCACAGGGGGCGTTGGCACTGAAGCTTTCTTT. Translation gives CASSVTGGVGTEAFF. The rearrangement uses TRBV9 and TRBJ1-1, with 9 nucleotides matching TRBD1. The CDR3 runs 15 residues. CDR1 and CDR2 (germline): SGDLS, YYNGEE. V was clipped by 2 bases and J by 4 bases; unmatched bases: 6.